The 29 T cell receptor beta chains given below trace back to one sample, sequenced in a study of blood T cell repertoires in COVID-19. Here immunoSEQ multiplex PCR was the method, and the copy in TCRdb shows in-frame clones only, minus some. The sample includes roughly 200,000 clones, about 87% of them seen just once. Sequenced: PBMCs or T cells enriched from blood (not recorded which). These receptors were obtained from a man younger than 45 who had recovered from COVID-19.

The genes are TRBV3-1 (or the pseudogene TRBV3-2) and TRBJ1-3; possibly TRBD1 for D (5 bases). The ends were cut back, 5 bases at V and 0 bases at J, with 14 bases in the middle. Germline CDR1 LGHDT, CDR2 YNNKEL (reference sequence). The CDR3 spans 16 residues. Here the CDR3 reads CASSNRQSFSGNTIYF. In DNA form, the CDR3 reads TGTGCCAGCAGCAACCGACAGTCCTTCTCTGGAAACACCATATATTTT.

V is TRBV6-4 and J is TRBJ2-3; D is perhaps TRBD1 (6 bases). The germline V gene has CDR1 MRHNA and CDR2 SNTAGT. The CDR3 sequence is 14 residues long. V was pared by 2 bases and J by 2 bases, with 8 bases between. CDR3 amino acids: CASSDEGDTDTQYF. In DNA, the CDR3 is TGTGCCAGCAGTGACGAGGGGGACACAGATACGCAGTATTTT.

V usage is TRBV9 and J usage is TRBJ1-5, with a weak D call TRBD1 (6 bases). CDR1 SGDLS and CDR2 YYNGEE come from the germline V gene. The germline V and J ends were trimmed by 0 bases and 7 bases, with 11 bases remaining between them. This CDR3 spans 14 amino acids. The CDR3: CASSVEGHLQPQHF. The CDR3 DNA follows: TGTGCCAGCAGCGTAGAGGGACACCTACAGCCCCAGCATTTT.

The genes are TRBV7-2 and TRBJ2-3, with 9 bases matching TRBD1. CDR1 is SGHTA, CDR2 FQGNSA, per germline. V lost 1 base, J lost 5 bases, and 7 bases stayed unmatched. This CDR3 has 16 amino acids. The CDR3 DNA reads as TGTGCCAGCAGCTTAGACCTCCCGACAGGGGGAGATACGCAGTATTTT. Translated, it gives CASSLDLPTGGDTQYF.

The CDR3 here is CASSRRYNQPQHF. The CDR3 DNA follows: TGTGCCAGCAGCCGGAGGTACAATCAGCCCCAGCATTTT. The rearrangement uses TRBV5-8 and TRBJ1-5; D is unresolved. V lost 4 bases to trimming and J lost 3 bases, with 8 bases between them. The CDR3 length is 13 residues. From germline, CDR1 is SGHTS and CDR2 YDEGEE.

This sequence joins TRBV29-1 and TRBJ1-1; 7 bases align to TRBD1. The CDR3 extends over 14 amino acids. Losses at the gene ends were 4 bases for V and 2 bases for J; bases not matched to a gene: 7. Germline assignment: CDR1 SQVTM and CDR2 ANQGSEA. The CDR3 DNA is TGCAGCGTTGGGGCTAGGGGGCCTAACACTGAAGCTTTCTTT. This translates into CSVGARGPNTEAFF.

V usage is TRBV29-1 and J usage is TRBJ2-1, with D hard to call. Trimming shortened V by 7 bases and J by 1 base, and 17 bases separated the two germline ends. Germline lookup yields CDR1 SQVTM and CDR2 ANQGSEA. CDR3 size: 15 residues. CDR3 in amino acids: CSAQGGGDSYNEQFF. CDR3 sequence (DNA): TGCAGCGCTCAAGGCGGCGGTGATTCCTACAATGAGCAGTTCTTC.

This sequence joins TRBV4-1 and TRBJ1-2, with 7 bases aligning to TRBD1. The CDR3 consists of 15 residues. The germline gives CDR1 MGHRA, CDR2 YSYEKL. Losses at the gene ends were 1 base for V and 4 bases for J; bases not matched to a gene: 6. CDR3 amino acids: CASSQGQGGGYGYTF. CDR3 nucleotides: TGCGCCAGCAGCCAAGGACAGGGCGGAGGCTATGGCTACACCTTC.

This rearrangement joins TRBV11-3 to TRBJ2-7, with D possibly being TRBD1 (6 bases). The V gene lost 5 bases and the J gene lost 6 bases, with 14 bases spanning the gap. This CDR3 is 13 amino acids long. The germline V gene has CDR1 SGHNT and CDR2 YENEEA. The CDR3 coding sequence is TGTGCCAGCAGCCGGGACAACTTCTCCGAGCAGTACTTC. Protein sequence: CASSRDNFSEQYF.

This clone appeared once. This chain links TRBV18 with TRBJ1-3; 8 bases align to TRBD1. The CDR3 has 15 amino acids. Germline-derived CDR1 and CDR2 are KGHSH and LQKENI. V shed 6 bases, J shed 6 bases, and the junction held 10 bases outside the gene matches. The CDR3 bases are TGTGCCAGCTCCCAAGGGACAGGCCCCACAAACACCATATATTTT. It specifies CASSQGTGPTNTIYF.

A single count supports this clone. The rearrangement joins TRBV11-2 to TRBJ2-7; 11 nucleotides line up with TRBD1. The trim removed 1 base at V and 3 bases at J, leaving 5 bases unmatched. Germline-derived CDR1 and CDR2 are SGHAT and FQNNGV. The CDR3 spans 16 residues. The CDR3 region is CASSLVGQGVFYEQYF. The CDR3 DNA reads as TGTGCCAGCAGCTTAGTGGGACAGGGGGTTTTCTACGAGCAGTACTTC.

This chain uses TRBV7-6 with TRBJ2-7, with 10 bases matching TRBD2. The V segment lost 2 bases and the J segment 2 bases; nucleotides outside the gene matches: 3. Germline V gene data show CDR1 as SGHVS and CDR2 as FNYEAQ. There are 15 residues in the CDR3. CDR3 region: CASSLWTSGAYEQYF. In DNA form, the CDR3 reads TGTGCCAGCAGCTTATGGACTAGCGGAGCCTACGAGCAGTACTTC.

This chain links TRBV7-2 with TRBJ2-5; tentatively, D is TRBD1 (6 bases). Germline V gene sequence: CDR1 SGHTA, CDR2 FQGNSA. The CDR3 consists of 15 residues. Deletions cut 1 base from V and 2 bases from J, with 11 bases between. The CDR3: CASSLGGQRQETQYF. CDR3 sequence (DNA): TGTGCCAGCAGCTTAGGGGGACAAAGACAAGAGACCCAGTACTTC. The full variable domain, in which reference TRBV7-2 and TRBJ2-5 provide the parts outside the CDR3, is GAGVSQSPSNKVTEKGKDVELRCDPISGHTALYWYRQSLGQGLEFLIYFQGNSAPDKSGLPSDRFSAERTGGSVSTLTIQRTQQEDSAVYLCASSLGGQRQETQYFGPGTRLLVL.

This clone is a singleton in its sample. The CDR3: CASSRRQRSSYNEQFF. For the CDR3, the DNA is TGTGCCAGCAGCCGAAGACAGAGAAGCTCCTACAATGAGCAGTTCTTC. The V and J genes are TRBV11-3 and TRBJ2-1; possible D gene TRBD1, 5 bases. The germline gives CDR1 SGHNT, CDR2 YENEEA. V was cut by 5 bases and J by 0 bases, with 14 bases left in between. This CDR3 comprises 16 residues.

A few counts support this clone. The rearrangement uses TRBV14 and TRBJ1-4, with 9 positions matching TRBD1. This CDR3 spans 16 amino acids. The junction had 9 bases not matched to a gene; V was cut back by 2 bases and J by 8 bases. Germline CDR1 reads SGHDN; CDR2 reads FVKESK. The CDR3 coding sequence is TGTGCCAGCAGCCAACCGGACAGGGGCTCAAGCGAAAAACTGTTTTTT. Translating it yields CASSQPDRGSSEKLFF.

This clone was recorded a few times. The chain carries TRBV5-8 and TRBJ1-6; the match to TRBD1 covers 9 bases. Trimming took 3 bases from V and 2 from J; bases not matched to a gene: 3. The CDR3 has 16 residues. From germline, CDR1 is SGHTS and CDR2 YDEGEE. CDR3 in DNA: TGTGCCAGCAGCTCGGGACAGGGCGCCTATAATTCACCCCTCCACTTT. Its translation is CASSSGQGAYNSPLHF.

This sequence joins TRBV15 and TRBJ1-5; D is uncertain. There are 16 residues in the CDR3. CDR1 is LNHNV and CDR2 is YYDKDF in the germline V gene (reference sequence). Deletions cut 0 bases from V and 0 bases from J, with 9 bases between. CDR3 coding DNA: TGTGCCACCAGCAGAGAAAGGGCGGGTAGCAATCAGCCCCAGCATTTT. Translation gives CATSRERAGSNQPQHF.

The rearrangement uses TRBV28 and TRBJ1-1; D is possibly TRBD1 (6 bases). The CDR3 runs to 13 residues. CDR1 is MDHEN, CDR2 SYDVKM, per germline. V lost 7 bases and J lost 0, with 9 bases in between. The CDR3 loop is CASTGQLNTEAFF. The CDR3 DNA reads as TGTGCCAGCACAGGACAGTTGAACACTGAAGCTTTCTTT.

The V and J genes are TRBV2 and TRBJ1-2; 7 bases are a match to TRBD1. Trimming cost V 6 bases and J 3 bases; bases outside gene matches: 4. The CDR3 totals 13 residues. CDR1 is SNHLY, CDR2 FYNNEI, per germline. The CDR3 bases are TGTGCCAGCAGCGCCGGGACAGACTATGGCTACACCTTC. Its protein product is CASSAGTDYGYTF.

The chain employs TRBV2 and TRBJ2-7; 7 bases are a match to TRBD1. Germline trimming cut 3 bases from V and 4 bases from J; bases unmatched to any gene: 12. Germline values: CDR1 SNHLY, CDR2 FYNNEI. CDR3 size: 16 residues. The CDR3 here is CASSDFVLGGQYEQYF. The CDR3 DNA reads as TGTGCCAGCAGTGATTTTGTGTTAGGGGGACAGTACGAGCAGTACTTC.

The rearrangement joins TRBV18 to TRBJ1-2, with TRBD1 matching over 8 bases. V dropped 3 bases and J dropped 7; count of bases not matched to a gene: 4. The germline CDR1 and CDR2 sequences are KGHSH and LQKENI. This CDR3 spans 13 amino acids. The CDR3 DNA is TGTGCCAGCTCACCTAGGACAGGGTTTGGCTACACCTTC. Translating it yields CASSPRTGFGYTF.

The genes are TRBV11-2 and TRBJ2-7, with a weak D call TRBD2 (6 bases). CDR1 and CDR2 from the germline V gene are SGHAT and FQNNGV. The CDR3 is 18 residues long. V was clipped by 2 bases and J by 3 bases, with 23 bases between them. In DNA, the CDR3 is TGTGCCAGCAGCTTAAGGATCGTAGGTTCTAGCGTAAACTACGAGCAGTACTTC. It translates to CASSLRIVGSSVNYEQYF. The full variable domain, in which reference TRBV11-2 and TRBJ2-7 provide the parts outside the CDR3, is EAGVAQSPRYKIIEKRQSVAFWCNPISGHATLYWYQQILGQGPKLLIQFQNNGVVDDSQLPKDRFSAERLKGVDSTLKIQPAKLEDSAVYLCASSLRIVGSSVNYEQYFGPGTRLTVT.

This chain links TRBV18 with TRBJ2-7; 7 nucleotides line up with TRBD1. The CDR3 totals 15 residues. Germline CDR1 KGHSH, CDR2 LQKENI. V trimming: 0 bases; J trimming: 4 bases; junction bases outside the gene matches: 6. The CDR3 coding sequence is TGTGCCAGCTCACCACCGACAGGGAGAGGGTACGAGCAGTACTTC. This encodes CASSPPTGRGYEQYF.

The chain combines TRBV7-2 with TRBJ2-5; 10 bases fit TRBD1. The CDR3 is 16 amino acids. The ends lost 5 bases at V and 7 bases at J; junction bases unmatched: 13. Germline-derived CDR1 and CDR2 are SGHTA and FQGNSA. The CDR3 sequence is CASSPPGTGVGATQYF. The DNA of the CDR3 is TGTGCCAGCAGCCCACCCGGGACAGGGGTAGGGGCGACCCAGTACTTC.

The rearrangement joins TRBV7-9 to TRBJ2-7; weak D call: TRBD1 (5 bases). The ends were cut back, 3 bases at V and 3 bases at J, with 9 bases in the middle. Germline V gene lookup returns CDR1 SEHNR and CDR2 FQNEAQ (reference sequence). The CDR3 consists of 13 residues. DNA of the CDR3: TGTGCCAGCAGCTTTACGACAGTCTACGAGCAGTACTTC. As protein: CASSFTTVYEQYF.

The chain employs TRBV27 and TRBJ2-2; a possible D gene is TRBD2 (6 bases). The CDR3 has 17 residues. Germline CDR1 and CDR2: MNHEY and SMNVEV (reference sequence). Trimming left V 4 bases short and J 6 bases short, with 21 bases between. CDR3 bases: TGTGCCAGCAGTTCCCTGACTAGTTTGGTTTCCGCCGGGGAGCTGTTTTTT. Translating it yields CASSSLTSLVSAGELFF.

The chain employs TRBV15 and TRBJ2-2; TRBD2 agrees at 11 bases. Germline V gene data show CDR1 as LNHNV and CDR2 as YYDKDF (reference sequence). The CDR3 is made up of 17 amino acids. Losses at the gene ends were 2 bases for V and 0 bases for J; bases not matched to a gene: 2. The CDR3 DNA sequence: TGTGCCACCAGCAGAAGGGGACTAGCGGCGAACACCGGGGAGCTGTTTTTT. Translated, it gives CATSRRGLAANTGELFF.

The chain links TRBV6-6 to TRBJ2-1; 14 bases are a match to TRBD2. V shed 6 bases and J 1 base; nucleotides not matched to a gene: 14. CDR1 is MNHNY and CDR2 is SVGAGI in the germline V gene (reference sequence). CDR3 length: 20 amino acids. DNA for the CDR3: TGTGCCAGCAGGCGACTAGCGGGAGGGACCTGGGGGGGATCCTACAATGAGCAGTTCTTC. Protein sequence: CASRRLAGGTWGGSYNEQFF.

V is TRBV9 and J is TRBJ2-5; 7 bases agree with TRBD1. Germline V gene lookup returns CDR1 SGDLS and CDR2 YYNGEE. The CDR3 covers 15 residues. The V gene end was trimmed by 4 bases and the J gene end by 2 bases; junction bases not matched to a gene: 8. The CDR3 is CASSYRGLVQETQYF. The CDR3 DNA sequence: TGTGCCAGCAGCTACAGGGGATTAGTGCAAGAGACCCAGTACTTC.